Listed below are T cell receptor beta chains from one sample, sequenced in a study of T cells in narcolepsy. TCRdb's copy holds only in-frame clones and misses some; the assay was immunoSEQ multiplex PCR. This table holds more than 30,000 clones, about four fifths found once. The specimen sequenced was CD45RA- memory CD4+ T cells from PBMCs. The receptors stem from a human donor with narcolepsy. Both conserved end residues are part of each CDR3. Fields, in order: CDR3 DNA, CDR3 protein, clone size, J gene, D gene, V gene. The D gene is left open where the match is weak. Size is omitted from some rows. Given values are once, few, many or a class for expanded clones.

cdr3_nt: TGTGCCAGCAGCCTACTGGGGGGGGCAAGTGGCTACACCTTC; cdr3_aa: CASSLLGGASGYTF; clone_size: NA; j_call: TRBJ1-2; d_call: NA; v_call: TRBV14
cdr3_nt: TGTGCCAGCAGTTACTCACAGGCCCCCTATGGCTACACCTTC; cdr3_aa: CASSYSQAPYGYTF; clone_size: few; j_call: TRBJ1-2; d_call: NA; v_call: TRBV6-5
cdr3_nt: TGCGCCAGCAGTTTTACAGGGGAGGGTGCGAAGGAGACCCAGTACTTC; cdr3_aa: CASSFTGEGAKETQYF; clone_size: NA; j_call: TRBJ2-5; d_call: NA; v_call: TRBV5-1
cdr3_nt: TGTGCCAGCAGGAGCCTGGGACAGGGGGCTGGAGATACGCAGTATTTT; cdr3_aa: CASRSLGQGAGDTQYF; clone_size: NA; j_call: TRBJ2-3; d_call: TRBD1; v_call: TRBV27
cdr3_nt: TGTGCCATCAGTGACCGACAGGGGGCGGGGGCCCAGTACTTC; cdr3_aa: CAISDRQGAGAQYF; clone_size: few; j_call: TRBJ2-5; d_call: TRBD1; v_call: TRBV10-3
cdr3_nt: TGCGCCAGCACACAGGGGTCCTCCGGCGAGCAGTACTTC; cdr3_aa: CASTQGSSGEQYF; clone_size: few; j_call: TRBJ2-7; d_call: TRBD1; v_call: TRBV10-2
cdr3_nt: TGTGCCAGCAGTCTCACTTACCCGGGACAGGGTAACGAGCAGTACTTC; cdr3_aa: CASSLTYPGQGNEQYF; clone_size: NA; j_call: TRBJ2-7; d_call: TRBD1; v_call: TRBV27
cdr3_nt: TGTGCCTGTACGGACAGGGGGAAAGGGGACTTC; cdr3_aa: CACTDRGKGDF; clone_size: once; j_call: TRBJ1-2; d_call: TRBD1; v_call: TRBV30
cdr3_nt: TGCGCCAGCAGCTTTCAGGTACAAGAGACCCAGTACTTC; cdr3_aa: CASSFQVQETQYF; clone_size: NA; j_call: TRBJ2-5; d_call: NA; v_call: TRBV5-1
cdr3_nt: TGCGCCAGCAGCCCCCAGGACAACAGAAACACTGAAGCTTTCTTT; cdr3_aa: CASSPQDNRNTEAFF; clone_size: NA; j_call: TRBJ1-1; d_call: NA; v_call: TRBV5-1
cdr3_nt: TGCGCCAGCATGACGGGTAGGGTATCCTACGAGCAGTACTTC; cdr3_aa: CASMTGRVSYEQYF; clone_size: NA; j_call: TRBJ2-7; d_call: NA; v_call: TRBV5-1
cdr3_nt: TGCAGCGTGGGACAGGGGAGGAGTGGCTACACCTTC; cdr3_aa: CSVGQGRSGYTF; clone_size: NA; j_call: TRBJ1-2; d_call: TRBD1; v_call: TRBV29-1
cdr3_nt: TGTGCCAGCAGCTTGGGTGGTGGGGAGCAGTTCTTC; cdr3_aa: CASSLGGGEQFF; clone_size: once; j_call: TRBJ2-1; d_call: NA; v_call: TRBV7-2
cdr3_nt: TGCGCCAGCAAACTAGCATCGAACACCGGGGAGCTGTTTTTT; cdr3_aa: CASKLASNTGELFF; clone_size: NA; j_call: TRBJ2-2; d_call: NA; v_call: TRBV5-1
cdr3_nt: TGTGCCAGTAGTGAGGGAAGGTATGGCTACACCTTC; cdr3_aa: CASSEGRYGYTF; clone_size: NA; j_call: TRBJ1-2; d_call: NA; v_call: TRBV19
cdr3_nt: TGTGCCAGCAGCTCGCAAAGGGGAATGGAGACCCAGTACTTC; cdr3_aa: CASSSQRGMETQYF; clone_size: NA; j_call: TRBJ2-5; d_call: NA; v_call: TRBV5-6
cdr3_nt: TGCAGCGTTGGTTCAAACTATGGCTACACCTTC; cdr3_aa: CSVGSNYGYTF; clone_size: NA; j_call: TRBJ1-2; d_call: NA; v_call: TRBV29-1
cdr3_nt: TGTGCCAGCAGCCCTCCGGGATTAGATGATAGAGAGTTCTTC; cdr3_aa: CASSPPGLDDREFF; clone_size: few; j_call: TRBJ2-1; d_call: NA; v_call: TRBV9
cdr3_nt: TGTGCCAGCAGCCCATTCAGGCCGGGAGGGGGCACAGATACGCAGTATTTT; cdr3_aa: CASSPFRPGGGTDTQYF; clone_size: NA; j_call: TRBJ2-3; d_call: TRBD2; v_call: TRBV7-6
cdr3_nt: TGCGCCAGCAGCGCCGGACAGGACTCAAACACTGAAGCTTTCTTT; cdr3_aa: CASSAGQDSNTEAFF; clone_size: NA; j_call: TRBJ1-1; d_call: TRBD1; v_call: TRBV5-1
cdr3_nt: TGTGCCAGCAGCTTAGCTAGCGGAGCCTACAATGAGCAGTTCTTC; cdr3_aa: CASSLASGAYNEQFF; clone_size: NA; j_call: TRBJ2-1; d_call: NA; v_call: TRBV7-6
cdr3_nt: TGTGCCAGCAGTCCACTGGTAGGAGGGACAGATACGCAGTATTTT; cdr3_aa: CASSPLVGGTDTQYF; clone_size: NA; j_call: TRBJ2-3; d_call: NA; v_call: TRBV27
cdr3_nt: TGTGCCAGCAGTGAAGGCCCCAGGGGCAATCAGCCCCAGCATTTT; cdr3_aa: CASSEGPRGNQPQHF; clone_size: NA; j_call: TRBJ1-5; d_call: NA; v_call: TRBV6-1
cdr3_nt: TGCGCCAGCCGGACAGGGGTATCCTATAATTCACCCCTCCACTTT; cdr3_aa: CASRTGVSYNSPLHF; clone_size: NA; j_call: TRBJ1-6; d_call: TRBD1; v_call: TRBV10-2
cdr3_nt: TGTGCCAGCACGATAGCGGGAGCGTACGAGCAGTACTTC; cdr3_aa: CASTIAGAYEQYF; clone_size: NA; j_call: TRBJ2-7; d_call: TRBD2; v_call: TRBV28
cdr3_nt: TGTGCCAGCAGCCGAAGGACTAGCGGGGAATACAATGAGCAGTTCTTC; cdr3_aa: CASSRRTSGEYNEQFF; clone_size: NA; j_call: TRBJ2-1; d_call: TRBD2; v_call: TRBV4-2
cdr3_nt: TGTGCCTGGAGTAGGACAGGGGAATACAATGAGCAGTTCTTC; cdr3_aa: CAWSRTGEYNEQFF; clone_size: NA; j_call: TRBJ2-1; d_call: TRBD1; v_call: TRBV30
cdr3_nt: TGTGCCAGCAGCCCCCAGGTTGGAGGGGTGGTTGAGACCCAGTACTTC; cdr3_aa: CASSPQVGGVVETQYF; clone_size: NA; j_call: TRBJ2-5; d_call: NA; v_call: TRBV9
cdr3_nt: TGCAGCGCCGACAGGCCGAACACCGGGGAGCTGTTTTTT; cdr3_aa: CSADRPNTGELFF; clone_size: NA; j_call: TRBJ2-2; d_call: NA; v_call: TRBV29-1
cdr3_nt: TGTGCCAGTTCCAGCAGACTCTACGAGCAGTACTTC; cdr3_aa: CASSSRLYEQYF; clone_size: NA; j_call: TRBJ2-7; d_call: NA; v_call: TRBV19
cdr3_nt: TGTGCCAGCTCAATACAGGGGGGCCCCTACGAGCAGTACTTC; cdr3_aa: CASSIQGGPYEQYF; clone_size: NA; j_call: TRBJ2-7; d_call: TRBD1; v_call: TRBV18
cdr3_nt: TGTGCCAGCTCTTTCAAAGATACGCAGTATTTT; cdr3_aa: CASSFKDTQYF; clone_size: NA; j_call: TRBJ2-3; d_call: NA; v_call: TRBV9
cdr3_nt: TGTGCCAGCATCAACACAGGGACTTCCTACGAGCAGTACTTC; cdr3_aa: CASINTGTSYEQYF; clone_size: NA; j_call: TRBJ2-7; d_call: NA; v_call: TRBV5-8
cdr3_nt: TGTGCCAGCAGTTCCCGGGCCCCAGGGCGGACCCAGTACTTC; cdr3_aa: CASSSRAPGRTQYF; clone_size: once; j_call: TRBJ2-5; d_call: NA; v_call: TRBV2
cdr3_nt: TGTGCCAGCAGCTCTTCAGGGGGCTCCCCTTCCTATGGCTACACCTTC; cdr3_aa: CASSSSGGSPSYGYTF; clone_size: NA; j_call: TRBJ1-2; d_call: NA; v_call: TRBV21-1
cdr3_nt: TGTGCCAGCAGCCAGGACTACGAGCAGTACTTC; cdr3_aa: CASSQDYEQYF; clone_size: NA; j_call: TRBJ2-7; d_call: NA; v_call: TRBV5-4
cdr3_nt: TGTGCCAGCAGTTTGGCCGGTCCCTACGAGCAGTACTTC; cdr3_aa: CASSLAGPYEQYF; clone_size: NA; j_call: TRBJ2-7; d_call: NA; v_call: TRBV28
cdr3_nt: TGTGCCAGTAGTCCCCCCCCGGGCCCCGGGACTGAAGCTTTCTTT; cdr3_aa: CASSPPPGPGTEAFF; clone_size: NA; j_call: TRBJ1-1; d_call: NA; v_call: TRBV19
cdr3_nt: TGTGCCAGCAGCTTACCTACAGGGGGCGCCGACACTGAAGCTTTCTTT; cdr3_aa: CASSLPTGGADTEAFF; clone_size: NA; j_call: TRBJ1-1; d_call: TRBD1; v_call: TRBV7-9
cdr3_nt: TGTGCCTGGAGTGACACGCCCGGAAAACTGTTTTTT; cdr3_aa: CAWSDTPGKLFF; clone_size: few; j_call: TRBJ1-4; d_call: NA; v_call: TRBV30
cdr3_nt: TGTGCCAGCAGCTTAGGGGGGACAGGTGTTGATGGCTACACCTTC; cdr3_aa: CASSLGGTGVDGYTF; clone_size: NA; j_call: TRBJ1-2; d_call: TRBD1; v_call: TRBV7-2
cdr3_nt: TGTGCCAGCAGCGGCGCGGGCTCCCCTGAGCAGTTCTTC; cdr3_aa: CASSGAGSPEQFF; clone_size: NA; j_call: TRBJ2-1; d_call: NA; v_call: TRBV11-3
cdr3_nt: TGTGCCAGCAGCTTCAGTAACATCGGGAGTAGCTCCTACGAGCAGTACTTC; cdr3_aa: CASSFSNIGSSSYEQYF; clone_size: few; j_call: TRBJ2-7; d_call: NA; v_call: TRBV13
cdr3_nt: TGTGCAAGTCGCTTCGCAGGGACCGGGGGGGTGCATTTT; cdr3_aa: CASRFAGTGGVHF; clone_size: NA; j_call: TRBJ1-5; d_call: NA; v_call: TRBV12-2
cdr3_nt: TGTGCCACCATGAACTTATACAGCTACGAGCAGTACTTC; cdr3_aa: CATMNLYSYEQYF; clone_size: NA; j_call: TRBJ2-7; d_call: NA; v_call: TRBV6-1
cdr3_nt: TGTGCCAGCAGTAGAGCGGGAGGGCAGTTCTTC; cdr3_aa: CASSRAGGQFF; clone_size: few; j_call: TRBJ2-1; d_call: TRBD2; v_call: TRBV2
cdr3_nt: TGTGCCAGCAGCCAGGTAGCGGCAGAGACCCAGTACTTC; cdr3_aa: CASSQVAAETQYF; clone_size: NA; j_call: TRBJ2-5; d_call: NA; v_call: TRBV11-3
cdr3_nt: TGTGCCAGTAGTGCCCGGGCGGAGAACACCGGGGAGCTGTTTTTT; cdr3_aa: CASSARAENTGELFF; clone_size: NA; j_call: TRBJ2-2; d_call: NA; v_call: TRBV19
cdr3_nt: TGTGCCAGCAGCCAGGGTCGTGGTCCAGATACGCAGTATTTT; cdr3_aa: CASSQGRGPDTQYF; clone_size: NA; j_call: TRBJ2-3; d_call: NA; v_call: TRBV14
cdr3_nt: TGTGCCAGCAGCCCTCTGACTGGAAACACCATATATTTT; cdr3_aa: CASSPLTGNTIYF; clone_size: NA; j_call: TRBJ1-3; d_call: NA; v_call: TRBV9
cdr3_nt: TGTGCCAGCAGCTTGCGGACTAGCGGGGAGACCTACGAGCAGTACTTC; cdr3_aa: CASSLRTSGETYEQYF; clone_size: NA; j_call: TRBJ2-7; d_call: TRBD2; v_call: TRBV7-8
cdr3_nt: TGTGCCAGCAGTTTGGAACAGGGTTACGAGCAGTACTTC; cdr3_aa: CASSLEQGYEQYF; clone_size: NA; j_call: TRBJ2-7; d_call: NA; v_call: TRBV28
cdr3_nt: TGTGCCAGCAGCTTAGTGGGCAGCCATAATTCACCCCTCCACTTT; cdr3_aa: CASSLVGSHNSPLHF; clone_size: NA; j_call: TRBJ1-6; d_call: NA; v_call: TRBV7-2
cdr3_nt: TGTGCCAGCAGCGTAATAGGACTAGCGGGAGACGAGCAGTACTTC; cdr3_aa: CASSVIGLAGDEQYF; clone_size: NA; j_call: TRBJ2-7; d_call: TRBD2; v_call: TRBV9